This T cell receptor beta chain was sequenced during a study of T cells in Graves' hyperthyroidism and ophthalmopathy. Study-level results: A model using 13 V-J features told ophthalmopathy apart from stable hyperthyroidism. Among clonotypes expanded in thyroid above 0.001, most were also found in blood.

This clonotype showed up just a few times. Antigen specificity is unknown. V lost 4 bases to trimming and J lost 4 bases; unmatched junction nucleotides: 2. The CDR3 has 14 residues. CDR1 and CDR2 (germline): SQVTM, ANQGSEA. Amplification yielded TCR beta CDR3 regions, with RNA transcripts as the source. The HTBI primer set drove a first-round RT-PCR of the TCR CDR3. TCRdb passed the multiplex PCR reads through MiXCR, listing each CDR3 protein once. The table records about 380,000 distinct CDR3 sequences, 11% to 15% of them present only once. The specimen sequenced was blood. This TCR came from a woman aged 60-70 years with Graves' hyperthyroidism. The chain joins TRBV29-1 to TRBJ2-7; 15 positions match TRBD2. The CDR3 bases are TGCAGCGTTGTGGGACTAGCGGGAGGTTACGAGCAGTACTTC. This sequence encodes CSVVGLAGGYEQYF.